The 14 T cell receptor beta chains reported below all come from one sample, sequenced in a study of blood T cell repertoires in COVID-19 (TCRdb year 2020). Libraries were prepared through the immunoSEQ multiplex PCR assay. TCRdb re-hosts the immuneACCESS table, in-frame sequences only. Its copies lack some clones; in the studies checked, an unresolved V gene accounts for under half of them, and the cause for the rest is not known. Counted in this sample were more than 250,000 clones; 80% to 90% of them appeared once. The ten largest account for under 2.5% of the sample. The sample consisted of PBMCs or T cells enriched from blood (not recorded which). The receptor source for this set is a man aged 25 to 40 who had recovered from COVID-19.

This clone has only a few counts. This rearrangement joins TRBV10-3 to TRBJ1-2; D gene uncertain. Germline V gene lookup returns CDR1 ENHRY and CDR2 SYGVKD. This CDR3 comprises 13 residues. The ends were cut back, 7 bases at V and 1 base at J, with 10 bases in the middle. The CDR3, as DNA: TGTGCCATCACGAGCCAAAATAACTATGGCTACACCTTC. It yields the protein CAITSQNNYGYTF.

CDR3 in amino acids: CASSTRGGNTIYF. CDR3 nucleotide sequence: TGTGCCAGCTCTACACGAGGGGGAAACACCATATATTTT. V gene TRBV18 combines with J gene TRBJ1-3; D gene unclear. Per germline, CDR1 KGHSH and CDR2 LQKENI. The CDR3 covers 13 residues. Trimming pared 6 bases from V and 4 bases from J, leaving 10 bases between.

This clone was seen once. The CDR3 sequence: CASSEQGAGGYTF. CDR3 coding DNA: TGCGCCAGCAGCGAACAGGGGGCAGGGGGCTACACCTTC. V and J are TRBV5-1 and TRBJ1-2; 9 positions match TRBD1. Trimming took 4 bases from V and 8 from J; bases not matched to a gene: 6. The CDR3 has 13 amino acids. Per the germline V gene, CDR1 is SGHRS and CDR2 is YFSETQ.

V is TRBV4-1 and J is TRBJ1-2; 7 bases match TRBD1. CDR1 MGHRA and CDR2 YSYEKL come from the germline V gene. The ends lost 3 bases at V and 8 bases at J; junction bases unmatched: 9. This CDR3 spans 14 amino acids. CDR3 sequence: CASSHSDRVGGYTF. The DNA for the CDR3 is TGCGCCAGCAGCCACTCTGACAGGGTAGGCGGCTACACCTTC.

The chain has TRBV7-9 and TRBJ1-1; 8 nucleotides agree with TRBD1. Germline V lookup: CDR1 SEHNR, CDR2 FQNEAQ (reference sequence). CDR3 length: 16 amino acids. With 6 bases clipped from V and 5 bases from J, the junction kept 14 bases outside the gene matches. In nucleotides, the CDR3 is TGTGCCAGCAGGGAACGACAGGGGTTTCGGGGTACTGAAGCTTTCTTT. Translated, it gives CASRERQGFRGTEAFF. The full variable domain, in which reference TRBV7-9 and TRBJ1-1 provide the parts outside the CDR3, is DTGVSQNPRHKITKRGQNVTFRCDPISEHNRLYWYRQTLGQGPEFLTYFQNEAQLEKSRLLSDRFSAERPKGSFSTLEIQRTEQGDSAMYLCASRERQGFRGTEAFFGQGTRLTVV.

The rearrangement joins TRBV2 to TRBJ1-2, with D perhaps matching TRBD1 (5 bases). The germline V and J ends were trimmed by 4 bases and 6 bases, with 12 bases remaining between them. The CDR3 has 13 residues. Germline V lookup: CDR1 SNHLY, CDR2 FYNNEI. CDR3 amino acids: CASSVERGDGYTF. In DNA form, the CDR3 reads TGTGCCAGCAGTGTAGAAAGGGGCGATGGCTACACCTTC.

This chain uses TRBV4-3 with TRBJ1-2; 7 nucleotides agree with TRBD1. With V trimmed by 0 bases and J by 8 bases, 6 bases remained unmatched. There are 14 residues in the CDR3. Germline V gene sequence: CDR1 LGHNA, CDR2 YSLEER. The CDR3 DNA is TGCGCCAGCAGCCAAGAGTGGAGGGACAGCGGCTACACCTTC. Translated, it gives CASSQEWRDSGYTF.

The chain is built from TRBV9 and TRBJ1-5, with D perhaps TRBD1 (5 bases). Germline V gene lookup returns CDR1 SGDLS and CDR2 YYNGEE. V lost 0 bases and J 1 base, leaving 8 bases between the germline ends. This CDR3 region has 15 residues. This CDR3 is CASSVEGASNQPQHF. CDR3 DNA: TGTGCCAGCAGCGTAGAAGGGGCAAGCAATCAGCCCCAGCATTTT.

The chain is built from TRBV21-1 and TRBJ2-1; the DNA was not used to check the table's D call, TRBD1. TRBV21-1 is given as a pseudogene. CDR3 length equals 19 residues. This CDR3 is CASSKVGKPQDKENNEQFF. The CDR3 nucleotides are TGTGCCAGCAGCAAAGTAGGAAAACCACAGGACAAAGAAAACAATGAGCAGTTCTTC.

This chain's CDR3 is CAWKNRGTGNTIYF. The DNA for the CDR3 is TGTGCCTGGAAAAATAGGGGAACTGGAAACACCATATATTTT. The rearrangement uses TRBV30 and TRBJ1-3; tentative D call: TRBD1 (5 bases). The germline gives CDR1 GTSNPN, CDR2 SVGIG (reference sequence). V lost 4 bases and J lost 2, with 12 bases in between. This CDR3 contains 14 residues.

V is TRBV6-5 and J is TRBJ1-2, with a weak D call TRBD1 (6 bases). The germline V gene has CDR1 MNHEY and CDR2 SVGAGI. The CDR3 totals 15 residues. V lost 5 bases to trimming and J lost 5 bases, with 18 bases between them. Written as DNA, the CDR3 is TGTGCCAGCAGTAATGGGGGGGCCCTTCAATATGGCTACACCTTC. It codes for CASSNGGALQYGYTF.

The chain has TRBV7-2 and TRBJ1-2, with D possibly matching TRBD1 (5 bases). In germline, CDR1 is SGHTA, CDR2 FQGNSA. The V end lost 2 bases, the J end lost 2 bases, and 12 bases lay between the germline ends. The CDR3 sequence is 15 residues long. The CDR3 is CASSLFQTVNYGYTF. CDR3 nucleotide sequence: TGTGCCAGCAGCTTATTCCAGACAGTAAACTATGGCTACACCTTC.

The chain is built from TRBV7-9 and TRBJ1-4, with D possibly matching TRBD1 (5 bases). V shed 4 bases and J shed 7 bases, with 10 bases lying between them. This CDR3 is 13 amino acids long. From germline, CDR1 is SEHNR and CDR2 FQNEAQ (reference sequence). The CDR3 is CASSSQGGEKLFF. The CDR3 DNA reads as TGTGCCAGCAGCTCCCAGGGTGGTGAAAAACTGTTTTTT.

The rearrangement links TRBV7-2 to TRBJ2-3; 9 bases agree with TRBD2. Trimming cost V 1 base and J 10 bases; bases outside gene matches: 6. CDR1 SGHTA and CDR2 FQGNSA come from the germline V gene. CDR3 length: 14 residues. This CDR3 reads CASSLEGTSPSQYF. CDR3 coding DNA: TGTGCCAGCAGCTTAGAGGGGACTAGCCCTTCGCAGTATTTT.